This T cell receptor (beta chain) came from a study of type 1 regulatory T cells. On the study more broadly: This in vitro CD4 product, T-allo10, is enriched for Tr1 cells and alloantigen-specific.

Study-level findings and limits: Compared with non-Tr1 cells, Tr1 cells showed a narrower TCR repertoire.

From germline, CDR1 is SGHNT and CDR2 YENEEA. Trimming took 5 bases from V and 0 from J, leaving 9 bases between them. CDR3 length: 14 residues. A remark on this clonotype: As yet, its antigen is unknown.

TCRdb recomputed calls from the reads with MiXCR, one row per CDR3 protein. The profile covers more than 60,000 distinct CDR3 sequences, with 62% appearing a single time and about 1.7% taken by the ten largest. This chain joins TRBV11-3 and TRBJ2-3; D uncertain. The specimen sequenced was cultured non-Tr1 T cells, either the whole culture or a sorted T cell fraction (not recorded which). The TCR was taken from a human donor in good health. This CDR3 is CASSPTPSTDTQYF. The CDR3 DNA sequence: TGTGCCAGCAGCCCGACACCTAGCACAGATACGCAGTATTTT.